This is a list of T cell receptor beta chains from one sample in a study of blood T cell repertoires in COVID-19. TCRdb keeps only in-frame clones here, not all; method: immunoSEQ multiplex PCR. Of 140,000 to 150,000 clones detected, approximately 88% appear once; the ten largest clones hold 1.2%. The sequencing input was PBMCs or T cells enriched from blood (not recorded which). The source of these receptors is a woman aged 25 to 45 with acute COVID-19. Each CDR3 is given with its conserved first and last residue. The D gene is left open where the match is weak. Expanded clones are given a class, and other clones once, few, many or no size at all.

>-|-|TRBV6-5|TRBJ1-1
TGTGCCAGCTCCCGGACAGCTTGGAACACTGAAGCTTTCTTT
CASSRTAWNTEAFF
>once|-|TRBV4-3|TRBJ2-7
TGCGCCAGCAGCCAGATCGCGTACTACGAGCAGTACTTC
CASSQIAYYEQYF
>-|TRBD1|TRBV19|TRBJ2-1
TGTGCCAGTAGTATGCAGGGGGACAATGAGCAGTTCTTC
CASSMQGDNEQFF
>-|TRBD2|TRBV5-1|TRBJ2-1
TGCGCCAGCAGCCCGACTAGCGGGGTTAATGAGCAGTTCTTC
CASSPTSGVNEQFF
>-|-|TRBV10-2|TRBJ1-2
TGCGCCAGCAGTGAGAGTCCAGTGGGGGCGGATGGCTACACCTTC
CASSESPVGADGYTF
>-|-|TRBV11-2|TRBJ1-5
TGTGCCAGCAGCTTAGGGGACAAACTTAATCAGCCCCAGCATTTT
CASSLGDKLNQPQHF
>-|TRBD2|TRBV27|TRBJ2-3
TGTGCCAGCAGAAACTTTAGCGGGAGGAAGGGAGATACGCAGTATTTT
CASRNFSGRKGDTQYF
>-|-|TRBV28|TRBJ1-5
TGTGCCAGCAGTCGCGAGGGCTTAATGAATCAGCCCCAGCATTTT
CASSREGLMNQPQHF
>-|TRBD2|TRBV5-1|TRBJ2-2
TGCGCCAGCAGTTTGGGCGGCTATCTGGCGGGAGAGTACACCGGGGAGCTGTTTTTT
CASSLGGYLAGEYTGELFF
>-|-|TRBV28|TRBJ1-1
TGTGCCAGCAGTCAGAATGGGAACACTGAAGCTTTCTTT
CASSQNGNTEAFF
>-|-|TRBV18|TRBJ2-6
TGTGCCAGCTCACCAGGGAGTGGGGCCAACGTCCTGACTTTC
CASSPGSGANVLTF
>-|-|TRBV7-2|TRBJ1-2
TGTGCCAGCACCATGGGGGGGTTCTATGGCTACACCTTC
CASTMGGFYGYTF
>-|-|TRBV19|TRBJ1-2
TGTGCCAGTAGCGAAAGGAGCTATGGCTACACCTTC
CASSERSYGYTF
>-|TRBD2|TRBV7-3|TRBJ2-1
TGTGCCAGCAGCTCGCCGACTAGCGGGAGCGGTGAGCAGTTCTTC
CASSSPTSGSGEQFF
>-|-|TRBV28|TRBJ1-4
TGTGCCAGCAGTCCCGAGGGATTTAATGAAAAACTGTTTTTT
CASSPEGFNEKLFF
>-|TRBD1|TRBV7-9|TRBJ2-1
TGTGCCAGCAGCCCGAACAGGGGATCTACTGAGCAGTTCTTC
CASSPNRGSTEQFF